A selection of T cell receptor beta chains follows, all from one sample in a study of type 1 regulatory T cells. Each CDR3 protein is one row after TCRdb ran MiXCR on the reads. The sample lists 60,000 to 75,000 distinct CDR3 sequences, less than 25% occurring once. No antigen has been identified for these receptors. The specimen sequenced was cultured type 1 regulatory T (Tr1) cells, either the whole culture or a sorted fraction (not recorded which). These receptors were collected from a human donor in good health. The CDR3 runs from the conserved cysteine through the conserved F or W. D genes are given only for firm matches. Only some rows state a clone size, as once, few, many or a class for expanded clones.

d_call	clone_size	v_call	j_call	cdr3_aa	cdr3_nt
TRBD2	.	TRBV6-5	TRBJ2-1	CASSTTSGNLYNEQFF	TGTGCCAGCAGCACGACTAGCGGGAATCTATACAATGAGCAGTTCTTC
.	.	TRBV29-1	TRBJ2-7	CSVVVSYEQYF	TGCAGCGTTGTTGTCTCGTACGAGCAGTACTTC
.	.	TRBV4-2	TRBJ1-1	CASSQGGVGTEAFF	TGTGCCAGCAGCCAGGGCGGCGTGGGTACTGAAGCTTTCTTT
.	.	TRBV28	TRBJ1-1	CASSPPGTDEAFF	TGTGCCAGCAGCCCCCCAGGGACGGATGAAGCTTTCTTT
.	.	TRBV12-3/TRBV12-4	TRBJ1-6	CASSPTGGSYNSPLHF	TGTGCCAGCAGTCCTACCGGAGGGTCCTATAATTCACCCCTCCACTTT
TRBD1	few	TRBV7-3	TRBJ2-7	CASSFRGREQYF	TGTGCCAGCAGCTTCAGGGGGCGAGAGCAGTACTTC
.	.	TRBV6-5	TRBJ1-3	CASSTKGFPGNTIYF	TGTGCCAGCAGCACGAAGGGCTTTCCAGGAAACACCATATATTTT
TRBD1	.	TRBV27	TRBJ2-1	CASRFGQGAYNEQFF	TGTGCCAGCAGATTTGGACAGGGGGCCTACAATGAGCAGTTCTTC
TRBD2	few	TRBV7-3	TRBJ2-1	CASSSGLAGYNEQFF	TGTGCCAGCAGCTCGGGACTAGCGGGGTACAATGAGCAGTTCTTC
.	.	TRBV20-1	TRBJ1-6	CSARRDNSVNSPLHF	TGCAGTGCTAGGAGGGATAATAGTGTTAATTCACCCCTCCACTTT
.	few	TRBV10-3	TRBJ1-4	CAISAGATNEKLFF	TGTGCCATCAGTGCAGGGGCAACTAATGAAAAACTGTTTTTT
.	few	TRBV29-1	TRBJ1-2	CSVEIQGLGYTF	TGCAGCGTCGAAATTCAGGGGTTGGGCTACACCTTC
.	few	TRBV24-1	TRBJ1-2	CATSDPRDGKYGYTF	TGTGCCACCAGTGATCCTCGGGACGGTAAATATGGCTACACCTTC
TRBD1	many	TRBV25-1	TRBJ1-2	CASRSGTGGNYGYTF	TGTGCCAGCAGGTCCGGGACAGGGGGCAACTATGGCTACACCTTC
.	.	TRBV7-6	TRBJ2-1	CASSLKLGSSYNEQFF	TGTGCCAGCAGCCTCAAACTGGGCTCCTCCTACAATGAGCAGTTCTTC
TRBD1	many	TRBV5-1	TRBJ1-2	CASSAGQGISYGYTF	TGCGCCAGCAGCGCCGGACAGGGGATTTCCTATGGCTACACCTTC
.	.	TRBV30	TRBJ2-5	CAWNRQGGVETQYF	TGTGCCTGGAACAGACAGGGAGGAGTAGAGACCCAGTACTTC
TRBD1	.	TRBV28	TRBJ1-1	CATGTANTEAFF	TGTGCCACCGGGACAGCCAACACTGAAGCTTTCTTT
.	few	TRBV6-1	TRBJ1-5	CASIRTWDANQPQHF	TGTGCCAGCATACGTACGTGGGATGCCAATCAGCCCCAGCATTTT
TRBD2	.	TRBV7-2	TRBJ2-3	CASSFPPRTSGSPDTQYF	TGTGCCAGCAGCTTTCCTCCTCGGACCAGCGGGAGCCCAGATACGCAGTATTTT
.	.	TRBV20-1	TRBJ1-2	CSARGAAYGYTF	TGCAGTGCTAGAGGGGCAGCCTATGGCTACACCTTC
TRBD1	.	TRBV5-1	TRBJ1-2	CASSLDGQGAYGYTF	TGCGCCAGCAGCTTGGACGGACAGGGGGCTTATGGCTACACCTTC
.	.	TRBV30	TRBJ2-3	CAWSVLARNTDTQYF	TGTGCCTGGAGTGTCCTAGCGCGAAACACAGATACGCAGTATTTT
TRBD2	.	TRBV7-9	TRBJ2-1	CASSPSGRALNEQFF	TGTGCCAGCAGCCCTAGCGGGAGGGCCTTGAATGAGCAGTTCTTC
TRBD2	.	TRBV5-1	TRBJ2-1	CASSLGGLAGGEQFF	TGCGCCAGCAGCTTGGGAGGACTAGCGGGAGGTGAGCAGTTCTTC
.	.	TRBV5-1	TRBJ2-4	CASSRRDSRGAKNIQYF	TGCGCCAGCAGCCGCCGGGACTCTCGGGGCGCCAAAAACATTCAGTACTTC
.	few	TRBV20-1	TRBJ2-1	CSARAGRKNNEQFF	TGCAGTGCTAGAGCGGGCCGAAAGAACAATGAGCAGTTCTTC
.	few	TRBV20-1	TRBJ2-7	CSARSYWGAYEQYF	TGCAGTGCTAGATCGTATTGGGGGGCCTACGAGCAGTACTTC
TRBD1	few	TRBV6-5	TRBJ2-5	CASSYGTGTQTQYF	TGTGCCAGCAGTTACGGGACAGGGACGCAGACCCAGTACTTC
.	few	TRBV29-1	TRBJ2-3	CSVSNRASFTDTQYF	TGCAGCGTTAGCAACCGGGCGTCATTCACAGATACGCAGTATTTT
.	.	TRBV5-1	TRBJ1-5	CASSLGDTNQPQHF	TGCGCCAGCAGCTTAGGTGACACCAATCAGCCCCAGCATTTT
.	.	TRBV6-1	TRBJ1-5	CASSRAQGSNQPQHF	TGTGCCAGCAGTAGAGCCCAGGGGAGCAATCAGCCCCAGCATTTT
.	few	TRBV20-1	TRBJ1-2	CSARVEANYGYTF	TGCAGTGCTAGAGTCGAGGCTAACTATGGCTACACCTTC
TRBD1	.	TRBV6-6	TRBJ1-5	CASKQGRDQPQHF	TGTGCCAGCAAACAGGGGAGGGATCAGCCCCAGCATTTT
TRBD2	.	TRBV5-1	TRBJ2-1	CASSLNLAAYNEQFF	TGCGCCAGCAGCTTGAACCTAGCGGCCTACAATGAACAGTTCTTC
.	.	TRBV7-3	TRBJ2-3	CASSQTGSGTDTQYF	TGTGCCAGCAGCCAGACAGGATCCGGCACAGATACGCAGTATTTT
.	.	TRBV5-1	TRBJ1-6	CASSLSLPAPLHF	TGCGCCAGCAGCTTGAGCTTACCGGCACCCCTCCACTTT
TRBD1	few	TRBV7-7	TRBJ2-5	CASSLEGRGPETQYF	TGTGCTAGCAGCTTAGAGGGCAGGGGGCCGGAGACCCAGTACTTC
.	few	TRBV20-1	TRBJ1-3	CSARDSNTIYF	TGCAGTGCTCGGGATTCGAACACCATATATTTT
TRBD1	.	TRBV7-2	TRBJ1-5	CASSDRGRGQPQHF	TGTGCCAGCAGCGACAGGGGGCGCGGTCAGCCCCAGCATTTT
.	few	TRBV5-1	TRBJ2-3	CASSTARGTDTQYF	TGCGCCAGCAGCACCGCTAGGGGCACAGATACGCAGTATTTT
.	.	TRBV27	TRBJ2-5	CASRGRGWDHETQYF	TGTGCCAGCAGGGGGCGGGGATGGGACCATGAGACCCAGTACTTC
TRBD1	few	TRBV12-3/TRBV12-4	TRBJ1-1	CASSWDRVGTEAFF	TGTGCCAGCAGCTGGGACAGGGTGGGCACTGAAGCTTTCTTT
.	few	TRBV5-1	TRBJ2-2	CASSPGPNTGELFF	TGCGCCAGCAGCCCCGGGCCGAACACCGGGGAGCTGTTTTTT
.	many	TRBV6-5	TRBJ2-7	CASSYTMAGTGRREQYF	TGTGCCAGCAGTTACACAATGGCCGGGACTGGGCGAAGGGAGCAGTACTTC
.	few	TRBV5-4	TRBJ1-1	CASSHSLNEAFF	TGTGCCAGCAGCCACAGCCTAAATGAGGCTTTCTTT
.	many	TRBV5-1	TRBJ2-7	CASSLSALSEQYF	TGCGCCAGCAGCTTGAGTGCCTTGAGCGAGCAGTACTTC
.	.	TRBV11-2	TRBJ2-1	CASSLVSYNEQFF	TGTGCCAGCAGCTTAGTCTCCTACAATGAGCAGTTCTTC
TRBD1	.	TRBV5-1	TRBJ2-5	CASSPDRDWETQYF	TGCGCCAGCAGCCCGGACAGGGACTGGGAGACCCAGTACTTC
.	few	TRBV20-1	TRBJ2-3	CSARDSSAGTDTQYF	TGCAGTGCTAGAGATTCCTCAGCAGGTACAGATACGCAGTATTTT
.	.	TRBV9	TRBJ1-1	CASSLQGLSTEAFF	TGTGCCAGCAGCCTCCAGGGCCTGAGCACTGAAGCTTTCTTT
.	.	TRBV5-1	TRBJ2-5	CASSLVWGEETQYF	TGCGCCAGCAGCTTGGTTTGGGGTGAAGAGACCCAGTACTTC
.	.	TRBV7-2	TRBJ1-6	CASSGRVSPLHF	TGTGCCAGCAGCGGAAGGGTTTCACCCCTCCACTTT